This TCR beta chain emerged from a study of beta chain features in type 1 diabetes (dated by TCRdb to the late 2010s). With respect to the entire study: Patients and healthy donors did not differ in mean age, gender distribution, total cell number or subset yield. In the study, TCRB repertoires of sorted circulating CD4+ T cell subsets from recently diagnosed type 1 diabetes patients were compared with those of matched healthy donors. Regulatory and stem cell-like memory subsets were isolated from only 8 patients and about eight healthy donors, whereas naive and central memory subsets came from all 28 donors. Across all samples, 90 million to 130 million sorted cells were examined, and cell number per subset correlated strongly with RNA yield.

The entire amount of isolated RNA was reverse transcribed using the High Capacity cDNA Reverse Transcription Kit, so the sequenced TCRB transcripts were expressed ones. Naive, central memory and regulatory T cell samples underwent deep immunoSEQ sequencing, averaging around 3.6 million total reads per sample. Sorted cells were lysed in RLT buffer, and RNA was extracted using DNase-treated RNeasy Micro or Mini kits according to cell number. Each cell subset was processed on its own to prevent cross-contamination, while patient and healthy donor samples were processed together. Using the immunoSEQ multiplex PCR, TCRB sequences were amplified from cDNA into 87-bp fragments spanning the CDR3 region. Amplicons were sequenced on the Illumina HiSeq platform. Turning to the authors' computational methods: Synthetic template baselines were used to correct PCR bias computationally, reads within Hamming distance 2 were collapsed together, and singletons that could not be merged were discarded. Reads were aligned against IMGT to assign V, D and J genes, CDR3 length and insertions or deletions at six rearrangement sites. Within each subset, clonotype counts were normalized to the number of sorted cells before true diversity and Gini coefficients were calculated with the tcR R package. Repertoire sharing was quantified using the overlap coefficient calculated on TCRB nucleotide sequences. The source is immuneACCESS, and TCRdb retained only in-frame sequences with V and J called. Part of the clones is not carried over; for the studies checked, unresolved V genes explain less than half of this, and the remainder is unexplained. V and J calls and clone size are given by that table; D and trimming were obtained from the DNA. The sample has about 370,000 clones on record, over 9% of them singletons. The ten largest clones take up roughly 0.54% of the sample.

Results and caveats for the whole study, not just this receptor: Shorter templates might have been favored by PCR, but patient and control samples were amplified and corrected together, so both groups would have been affected equally by any skew. Naive, central memory and regulatory TCRB repertoires appeared more similar among patients than among healthy donors. At VDJ recombination sites, patients with type 1 diabetes made fewer insertions and deleted more nucleotides, a pattern implying thymic rearrangement abnormalities. Sequencing cDNA rather than genomic DNA could over-represent highly expressing activated cells, although activation and CD3 levels did not differ between groups. Because small numbers of individuals were included in the HLA sub-analyses, any influence of HLA type on TCRB rearrangement was left unresolved. Type 1 diabetes patients showed a moderate but significant shortening of TCRB CDR3 length in all four CD4+ subsets.

Looking up the germline V gene yields CDR1 SQVTM and CDR2 ANQGSEA. V and J lose 6 bases and 0 bases, and a span of 11 bases separates them. The CDR3 goes from the cysteine to the phenylalanine over 14 residues. Of the read, only the CDR3 DNA is kept; its 42 bases are in frame from base 1. Details on this clone: Its antigen is still unknown. No base quality values were provided; no much bigger clone lies one nucleotide off.

Each donor gave one peripheral blood draw, averaging roughly 0.11 L, which was collected into heparinised tubes. A BD FACSAria II was used to sort naive, central memory, regulatory and stem cell-like memory CD4+ T cells with a panel that included CD45RO, CCR7, CD25, CD127, CD95 and CD27. A purity above 98% was achieved for all sorted populations. PBMCs were isolated right away by Lymphoprep density gradient centrifugation and were stained directly, without culture. So that batch effects would be minimized, each experiment stained and sorted samples in pairs, pairing one healthy donor with one patient.

What was sequenced was central memory CD4+ T cells from blood. The TCR originated in a young man with type 1 diabetes. The chain is encoded by TRBV29-1 joined to TRBJ2-2, with TRBD1 tentatively as D gene (5 bases match). The CDR3 loop reads CSVRTNPNTGELFF. The DNA is as follows: TGCAGCGTACGGACAAATCCGAACACCGGGGAGCTGTTTTTT.